The 10 T cell receptor beta chains listed next were all sequenced from one sample in a study of blood T cell repertoires in COVID-19. Produced via immunoSEQ multiplex PCR; TCRdb's table is partial and in-frame only. The data hold fewer than 250,000 clones, with approximately 86% observed a single time. Sequencing was carried out using PBMCs or T cells enriched from blood (not recorded which). These receptors all come from a woman between 40 and 50 years old with acute COVID-19.

CDR3 in DNA: TGTGCCAGCAGCTTAACGTGGGGGGACAGGGAGGCTTTCTTT. Protein product: CASSLTWGDREAFF. This sequence joins TRBV7-3 and TRBJ1-1; TRBD1 matches at 9 bases. With V trimmed by 0 bases and J by 11 bases, 7 bases remained unmatched. The germline V gene encodes CDR1 SGHTA and CDR2 FQGTGA. This CDR3 has 14 residues.

This chain joins TRBV9 and TRBJ1-2; D remains ambiguous. CDR1 and CDR2 (germline): SGDLS, YYNGEE. The CDR3 is made up of 14 amino acids. V was pared by 0 bases and J by 2 bases, with 8 bases between. The CDR3 DNA is TGTGCCAGCAGCGTAGGGGAGGCGAACTATGGCTACACCTTC. It codes for CASSVGEANYGYTF.

The chain employs TRBV9 and TRBJ1-2, with no clear D. Trimming left V 0 bases short and J 6 bases short, with 12 bases between. CDR3 size: 14 residues. Germline CDR1 is SGDLS and CDR2 is YYNGEE. The CDR3 sequence: CASSVGGRADGYTF. The CDR3, as DNA: TGTGCCAGCAGCGTAGGAGGAAGAGCCGATGGCTACACCTTC.

V is TRBV28 and J is TRBJ1-1; TRBD1 aligns across 9 bases. In germline, CDR1 is MDHEN, CDR2 SYDVKM. J gave up 1 base and V 10 bases, and 10 bases lay outside the gene matches. The CDR3 is made up of 15 amino acids. CDR3 sequence (DNA): TGTGCCACACGTGACACAGGGGGCACGAACACTGAAGCTTTCTTT. It yields the protein CATRDTGGTNTEAFF.

This chain links TRBV7-9 with TRBJ2-7; D not certain. Germline V gene data show CDR1 as SEHNR and CDR2 as FQNEAQ (reference sequence). V was clipped by 6 bases and J by 1 base, with 7 bases between them. The CDR3 is 12 amino acids. For the CDR3, the DNA is TGTGCCAGCAGTTCAGAATCCTACGAGCAGTACTTC. Translated: CASSSESYEQYF.

This chain connects TRBV6-5 to TRBJ2-5; D might be TRBD1 (6 bases). V was clipped by 6 bases and J by 5 bases, with 16 bases between them. The CDR3 is 14 residues long. CDR1 and CDR2 from the germline V gene are MNHEY and SVGAGI. The CDR3 DNA sequence: TGTGCCAGCAGACCCCAGACAGGCGTGGAGACCCAGTACTTC. Encoded protein: CASRPQTGVETQYF.

This clone was picked up a small number of times. The chain uses TRBV12-3 or TRBV12-4 and TRBJ1-2; 7 bases fit TRBD1. The V segment lost 3 bases and the J segment 8 bases; nucleotides outside the gene matches: 6. The CDR3 extends over 13 amino acids. CDR3: CASSFGQVSGYTF. The CDR3 DNA sequence: TGTGCCAGCAGTTTTGGACAGGTCAGCGGCTACACCTTC.

J is TRBJ1-3 and V is TRBV11-2, with 9 bases lining up with TRBD1. V shed 4 bases, J shed 1 base, and the junction held 5 bases outside the gene matches. The CDR3 consists of 16 residues. The germline V gene encodes CDR1 SGHAT and CDR2 FQNNGV. The DNA for the CDR3 is TGTGCCAGCAGCTCGGACAGGGGCCATTCTGGAAACACCATATATTTT. It encodes CASSSDRGHSGNTIYF.

This clone appeared a few times. The J gene is TRBJ2-1, the V gene TRBV6-5; D is perhaps TRBD2 (5 bases). This CDR3 comprises 10 residues. Trimming took 8 bases from V and 8 from J, leaving 7 bases between them. Germline values: CDR1 MNHEY, CDR2 SVGAGI. CDR3 bases: TGTGCCAGCGGGCGGGATGAGCAGTTCTTC. Protein sequence: CASGRDEQFF.

This clone was counted only a few times. CDR3 bases: TGTGCCAGCACTCACGGGACTAGCGGGAGTAATGAGCAGTTCTTC. The encoded protein is CASTHGTSGSNEQFF. J is TRBJ2-1 and V is TRBV27; 14 nucleotides align to TRBD2. With V trimmed by 7 bases and J by 7 bases, 6 bases remained unmatched. This CDR3 is built from 15 residues. CDR1 and CDR2 (germline): MNHEY, SMNVEV (reference sequence).